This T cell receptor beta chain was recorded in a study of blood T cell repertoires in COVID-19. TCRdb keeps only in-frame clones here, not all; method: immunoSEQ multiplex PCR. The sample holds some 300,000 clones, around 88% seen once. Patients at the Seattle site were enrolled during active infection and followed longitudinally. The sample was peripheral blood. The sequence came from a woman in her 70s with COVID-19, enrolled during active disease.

Here the CDR3 reads CASSQGTESGELFF. CDR3 sequence (DNA): TGCGCCAGCAGCCAAGGAACGGAGTCCGGGGAGCTGTTTTTT. This chain links TRBV4-1 with TRBJ2-2; unclear D gene. Germline CDR1 MGHRA, CDR2 YSYEKL. The CDR3 has 14 amino acids. The V end was cut by 1 base, the J end by 6 bases, with 9 bases between.